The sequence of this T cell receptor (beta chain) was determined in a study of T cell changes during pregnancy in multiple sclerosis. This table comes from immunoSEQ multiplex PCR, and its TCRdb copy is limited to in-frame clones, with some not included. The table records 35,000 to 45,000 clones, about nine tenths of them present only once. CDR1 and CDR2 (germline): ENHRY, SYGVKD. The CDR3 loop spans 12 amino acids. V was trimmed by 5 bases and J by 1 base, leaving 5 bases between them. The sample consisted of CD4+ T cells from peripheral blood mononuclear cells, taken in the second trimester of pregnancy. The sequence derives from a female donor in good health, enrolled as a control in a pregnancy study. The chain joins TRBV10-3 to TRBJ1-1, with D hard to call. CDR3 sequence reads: CAISRRNTEAFF. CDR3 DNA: TGTGCCATCAGTCGGAGGAACACTGAAGCTTTCTTT.